These T cell receptor beta chains were read from a single sample in a study of cytomegalovirus exposure and HLA in healthy donors. Clones were read by immunoSEQ multiplex PCR, and TCRdb kept only the in-frame ones, dropping some. The sample carries about 140,000 clones, 80% to 90% recorded once. Sequencing used PBMCs. The receptors come from a man between 18 and 29 years old in good health and CMV-seronegative. Both conserved end residues are part of each CDR3. Fields, in order: J gene, CDR3 length, D gene, clone size, V gene, CDR3 protein, CDR3 DNA. A D gene is named only where the DNA matches it firmly. Rows may omit the clone size; those that give it use once, few, many or a size class.

>TRBJ2-2|16|-|-|TRBV5-1
CASSLGLASNTGELFF
TGCGCCAGCAGCTTGGGGTTAGCGTCGAACACCGGGGAGCTGTTTTTT
>TRBJ2-5|15|TRBD1|-|TRBV27
CASSPPGGRKETQYF
TGTGCCAGCAGTCCCCCAGGGGGCCGAAAAGAGACCCAGTACTTC
>TRBJ2-5|15|-|-|TRBV4-2
CASSQEFGQGETQYF
TGTGCCAGCAGCCAAGAATTCGGACAAGGAGAGACCCAGTACTTC
>TRBJ1-5|16|-|-|TRBV19
CASSRTGQHFNQPQHF
TGTGCCAGCAGCCGGACTGGGCAGCACTTTAATCAGCCCCAGCATTTT
>TRBJ1-5|12|-|-|TRBV28
CASRGGNQPQHF
TGTGCCAGCAGGGGAGGGAATCAGCCCCAGCATTTT
>TRBJ2-7|13|-|-|TRBV2
CASEGGISYEQYF
TGTGCCAGCGAGGGGGGGATCTCCTACGAGCAGTACTTC
>TRBJ2-2|15|-|-|TRBV9
CASSVVTSSDGELFF
TGTGCCAGCAGCGTAGTCACTAGCTCGGACGGGGAGCTGTTTTTT
>TRBJ2-2|18|TRBD1|-|TRBV19
CASSSHRGGTGGTGELFF
TGTGCCAGTAGTTCCCACAGGGGGGGGACAGGGGGCACCGGGGAGCTGTTTTTT
>TRBJ2-1|11|-|-|TRBV6-6
CATSRSNEQFF
TGTGCCACATCGCGATCAAATGAGCAGTTCTTC
>TRBJ2-7|15|-|-|TRBV5-3
CARSLPYRVSYEQYF
TGTGCCAGAAGCTTGCCCTACAGGGTTTCCTACGAGCAGTACTTC
>TRBJ1-2|15|-|-|TRBV19
CASTRRDTTNYGYTF
TGTGCCAGTACCCGCCGGGACACCACTAACTATGGCTACACCTTC
>TRBJ1-3|16|-|-|TRBV4-3
CASSQGGVGSGNTIYF
TGCGCCAGCAGCCAAGGAGGCGTAGGCTCTGGAAACACCATATATTTT
>TRBJ1-1|15|-|-|TRBV10-2
CASIFPGQKETEAFF
TGCGCCAGCATCTTTCCGGGACAAAAAGAAACTGAAGCTTTCTTT
>TRBJ2-5|14|TRBD1|-|TRBV27
CASSIDRGRETQYF
TGTGCCAGCAGTATCGACAGGGGACGGGAGACCCAGTACTTC
>TRBJ2-1|15|TRBD2|-|TRBV5-1
CASGPGGGPSDEQFF
TGCGCCAGCGGTCCCGGGGGGGGCCCTTCGGATGAGCAGTTCTTC
>TRBJ1-1|14|-|-|TRBV5-1
CASSLGTSQGGAFF
TGCGCCAGCAGCTTGGGGACCTCCCAGGGAGGAGCTTTCTTT
>TRBJ2-3|18|-|-|TRBV11-3
CASSLVTRDNLQADTQYF
TGTGCCAGCAGCTTAGTTACACGGGACAACCTTCAGGCAGATACGCAGTATTTT
>TRBJ2-7|13|-|-|TRBV6-6
CASSYGHSYEQYF
TGTGCCAGCAGTTACGGCCACTCCTACGAGCAGTACTTC
>TRBJ1-6|16|-|few|TRBV18
CASSPRTLQGNSPLHF
TGTGCCAGCTCACCACGGACGTTACAGGGAAATTCACCCCTCCACTTT
>TRBJ2-6|14|-|-|TRBV28
CASRSTSGANVLTF
TGTGCCAGCAGGTCTACTTCTGGGGCCAACGTCCTGACTTTC
>TRBJ2-7|12|-|few|TRBV28
CASSLLGQLQYF
TGTGCCAGCAGTTTACTAGGACAGCTGCAGTACTTC
>TRBJ1-5|14|-|-|TRBV10-3
CAISPGQSNQPQHF
TGTGCCATCAGTCCCGGACAGAGCAATCAGCCCCAGCATTTT
>TRBJ1-5|16|TRBD1|-|TRBV6-1
CASSDATGGAGQPQHF
TGTGCCAGCAGTGACGCAACAGGGGGCGCGGGGCAGCCCCAGCATTTT
>TRBJ2-7|17|TRBD2|-|TRBV2
CASSVAGGTALSYEQYF
TGTGCCAGCAGTGTCGCGGGGGGGACAGCCCTTTCCTACGAGCAGTACTTC
>TRBJ2-7|14|TRBD2|-|TRBV28
CASSQPGLAGWQYF
TGTGCCAGCAGTCAGCCGGGACTAGCGGGCTGGCAGTACTTC
>TRBJ2-7|14|-|-|TRBV11-2
CASSLRPGNYEQYF
TGTGCCAGCAGCTTACGTCCAGGGAACTACGAGCAGTACTTC
>TRBJ2-7|14|TRBD1|once|TRBV7-2
CASSPRTGRNEQYF
TGTGCCAGCAGCCCCAGGACAGGGAGGAACGAGCAGTACTTC